Below, one T cell receptor (beta chain) is given with its context. The target antigen is unknown. This sample stems from a study of human T cells and chemical hapten exposure. Study-wide background: DPC at 0.01% went onto the upper back in patch tests, read at 6 days. Patients, chiefly female, had alopecia areata, totalis or universalis. Study-wide findings and caveats: All donors were alopecia patients, so their immunity may differ from that of healthy people.

Trimming left V 1 base short and J 5 bases short, with 8 bases between. In germline, CDR1 is SEHNR, CDR2 FQNEAQ (reference sequence). This CDR3 has 13 residues. Time point here: patch test 2, 6 weeks after DPC sensitization. Treatment here: therapeutic diphenylcyclopropenone sensitization with weekly scalp DPC. What the library attached to individual cDNA molecules were unique molecular identifiers. TCRdb called the RACE reads again in MiXCR, with one record for every CDR3 protein. Of about 350,000 distinct CDR3 sequences in the sample, about 6% were seen once. The clonotype comes from a woman aged 18-29 years with alopecia areata. Some clones in this sample may be carry-over from other donors' samples. Sequencing was performed on whole blood, taken in connection with sensitization to the hapten diphenylcyclopropenone (DPC). The rearrangement links TRBV7-9 to TRBJ2-5; the D call may be TRBD1 or TRBD2 (5 bases each). CDR3 DNA: TGTGCCAGCAGCTTAGTGGGACGGGAGACCCAGTACTTC. This translates into CASSLVGRETQYF.